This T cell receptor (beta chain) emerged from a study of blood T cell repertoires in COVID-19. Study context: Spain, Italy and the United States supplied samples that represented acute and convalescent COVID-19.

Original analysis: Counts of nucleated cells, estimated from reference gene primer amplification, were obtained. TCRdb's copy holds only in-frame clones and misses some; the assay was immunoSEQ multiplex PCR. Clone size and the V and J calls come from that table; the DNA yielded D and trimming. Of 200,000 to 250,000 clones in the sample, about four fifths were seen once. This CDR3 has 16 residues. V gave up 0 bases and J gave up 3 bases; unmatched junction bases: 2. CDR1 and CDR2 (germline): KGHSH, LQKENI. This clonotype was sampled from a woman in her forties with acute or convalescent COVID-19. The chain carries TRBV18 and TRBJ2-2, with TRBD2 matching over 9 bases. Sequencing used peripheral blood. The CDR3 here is CASSPPLAGYTGELFF. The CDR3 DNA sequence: TGTGCCAGCTCACCACCGCTAGCGGGGTACACCGGGGAGCTGTTTTTT.